What follows describes a single T cell receptor (beta chain). The data belong to a study of blood T cell repertoires in COVID-19. Study as a whole: Recovery meant two consecutive negative NP/OP PCR tests, professional clearance, or resolved symptoms. Material from acute and convalescent COVID-19 was sourced from the United States, Italy and Spain.

Germline CDR1 is SGHAT and CDR2 is FQNNGV. This CDR3 is built from 16 residues. After removal of 1 base from V and 1 base from J, the junction contained 1 base not matched to a gene. Participants came from fewer than 25 US areas, aged roughly 18 to 89 years. Each participant's cohort was designated according to participant-reported clinical history. Sequencing was performed with immunoSEQ multiplex PCR; in TCRdb, only in-frame clones are kept and a portion is missing. The sample records a few hundred thousand clones, 86% being singletons. This TCR derives from a woman between 45 and 60 years old in a cohort exposed to, infected with or recovered from COVID-19 (not recorded which). This rearrangement joins TRBV11-2 to TRBJ2-6, with TRBD1 matching over 7 bases. Sequenced input: PBMCs or T cells enriched from blood (not recorded which). In DNA, the CDR3 is TGTGCCAGCAGCTTAGCGACAGGGTCTGGGGCCAACGTCCTGACTTTC. This encodes CASSLATGSGANVLTF.